Listed below are T cell receptor beta chains from one sample, sequenced in a study of blood T cell repertoires in COVID-19. Profiled with immunoSEQ multiplex PCR; TCRdb holds only in-frame clones, not every one. The sample shows about 45,000 clones, 60% to 80% of them seen only once. Sequencing was done on a sample of peripheral blood. The source is a man in his 70s with acute or convalescent COVID-19. Both conserved end residues are part of each CDR3. The order of the fields is J gene, clone size, D gene, V gene, CDR3 protein, CDR3 DNA. A D gene is named only where the DNA matches it firmly. Only part of the rows carry a size: once, few, many, or a class if the clone is expanded.

>TRBJ2-1|few|.|TRBV7-3
CASSFSGGNEQFF
TGTGCCAGCAGCTTTTCGGGTGGCAATGAGCAGTTCTTC
>TRBJ2-7|.|TRBD1|TRBV4-1
CASSQTGNDEQYF
TGCGCCAGCAGCCAGACAGGGAATGACGAGCAGTACTTC
>TRBJ2-7|.|.|TRBV2
CASSSGRGWEQYF
TGTGCCAGCAGCTCAGGTCGGGGATGGGAGCAGTACTTC
>TRBJ2-7|.|.|TRBV18
CASSVRGGSSYEQYF
TGTGCCAGCTCAGTAAGGGGGGGATCCTCCTACGAGCAGTACTTC
>TRBJ1-2|.|.|TRBV7-2
CASSLGELASYTF
TGTGCCAGCAGCTTAGGGGAGCTAGCGAGCTACACCTTC
>TRBJ2-2|.|.|TRBV27
CASSFSTGSGELFF
TGTGCCAGCAGTTTCAGTACAGGGTCCGGGGAGCTGTTTTTT
>TRBJ1-5|.|TRBD1|TRBV6-6
CASSPLVQGAWGQPQHF
TGTGCCAGCAGTCCTTTGGTACAGGGGGCGTGGGGTCAGCCCCAGCATTTT
>TRBJ2-3|.|.|TRBV19
CASSQQGPDTQYF
TGTGCCAGTAGCCAACAGGGACCAGATACGCAGTATTTT
>TRBJ2-1|.|TRBD2|TRBV5-4
CASSFDREGRFF
TGTGCCAGCAGCTTCGACCGGGAGGGTCGGTTCTTC
>TRBJ1-3|.|TRBD1|TRBV18
CASSPGQGFSGNTIYF
TGTGCCAGCTCACCAGGACAGGGATTCTCTGGAAACACCATATATTTT
>TRBJ1-1|.|.|TRBV3-1/TRBV3-2
CASSQDPDKNTEAFF
TGTGCCAGCAGCCAGGATCCAGACAAGAACACTGAAGCTTTCTTT
>TRBJ1-4|.|TRBD1|TRBV5-4
CASSVGGGGGKNEKLFF
TGTGCCAGCAGCGTCGGTGGAGGGGGCGGGAAGAATGAAAAACTGTTTTTT
>TRBJ2-3|.|TRBD2|TRBV7-6
CASSSLAYIELAGGASTDTQYF
TGTGCCAGCAGCTCCTTAGCATACATCGAGCTAGCGGGGGGCGCTAGCACAGATACGCAGTATTTT
>TRBJ1-1|.|TRBD1|TRBV28
CASHRGRVNTEAFF
TGTGCCAGCCACAGGGGAAGGGTGAACACTGAAGCTTTCTTT
>TRBJ2-3|once|TRBD2|TRBV24-1
CATSGGAVDTQYF
TGTGCCACTAGCGGGGGGGCCGTAGATACGCAGTATTTT
>TRBJ1-2|.|TRBD1|TRBV7-2
CASSTDRGLGYTF
TGTGCCAGCAGTACCGACAGGGGGCTGGGCTACACCTTC
>TRBJ2-7|.|.|TRBV19
CASSTRLARPNEQYF
TGTGCCAGTAGTACAAGACTGGCCCGACCCAACGAGCAGTACTTC
>TRBJ2-3|.|TRBD2|TRBV7-3
CASSFSGLAGSADTQYF
TGTGCCAGCAGCTTCTCGGGACTAGCGGGGAGCGCAGATACGCAGTATTTT
>TRBJ1-1|.|TRBD1|TRBV28
CASSSDRVGTEAFF
TGTGCCAGCAGTTCAGACAGGGTAGGAACTGAAGCTTTCTTT
>TRBJ1-2|.|.|TRBV5-5
CASSFGQTHGYTF
TGTGCCAGCAGTTTTGGACAGACGCATGGCTACACCTTC
>TRBJ2-3|once|TRBD2|TRBV5-1
CASSPTSGGRTDTQYF
TGCGCCAGCAGCCCCACTAGCGGGGGCCGCACAGATACGCAGTATTTT
>TRBJ1-1|.|TRBD1|TRBV23-1
CASSQDGTGVNTEAFF
TGCGCCAGCAGTCAAGATGGGACAGGGGTAAACACTGAAGCTTTCTTT
>TRBJ1-2|.|.|TRBV11-2
CASSPEGVSFPTYGYTF
TGTGCCAGCAGCCCCGAGGGCGTGAGTTTCCCGACCTATGGCTACACCTTC
>TRBJ1-6|.|.|TRBV2
CASRAGASYNSPLHF
TGTGCCAGCAGGGCAGGGGCATCCTATAATTCACCCCTCCACTTT
>TRBJ1-2|.|TRBD1|TRBV14
CASSQGPGQDYGYTF
TGTGCCAGCAGCCAAGGTCCCGGACAGGACTATGGCTACACCTTC
>TRBJ2-7|.|.|TRBV9
CASSGGPTSREQYF
TGTGCCAGCAGCGGGGGGCCCACCTCTCGCGAGCAGTACTTC
>TRBJ1-1|.|TRBD1|TRBV2
CASWRTGSRTEAFF
TGTGCCAGCTGGAGGACAGGGAGTAGGACTGAAGCTTTCTTT
>TRBJ2-7|few|TRBD2|TRBV15
CATSRGLVNEQYF
TGTGCCACCAGCAGGGGACTAGTGAACGAGCAGTACTTC
>TRBJ2-3|.|.|TRBV9
CASSVGGTDTQYF
TGTGCCAGCAGCGTCGGGGGCACAGATACGCAGTATTTT
>TRBJ2-7|.|TRBD1|TRBV19
CASSIKSGQGYEQYF
TGTGCCAGTAGTATAAAGAGTGGACAGGGGTACGAGCAGTACTTC
>TRBJ1-4|.|.|TRBV2
CASASRGTNEKLFF
TGTGCCAGCGCGAGCAGGGGAACTAATGAAAAACTGTTTTTT
>TRBJ1-5|.|.|TRBV28
CASRVGSGDGNQPQHF
TGTGCCAGCAGAGTCGGATCGGGGGATGGCAATCAGCCCCAGCATTTT
>TRBJ1-2|.|.|TRBV12-3/TRBV12-4
CASSFERLGYTF
TGTGCCAGCAGTTTTGAGCGGTTGGGCTACACCTTC
>TRBJ2-1|.|.|TRBV19
CASSRAHRNEQFF
TGTGCCAGTAGTAGAGCACACAGGAATGAGCAGTTCTTC
>TRBJ1-6|.|.|TRBV27
CASSSASSSYNSPLHF
TGTGCCAGCAGTTCTGCATCTAGCTCCTATAATTCACCCCTCCACTTT
>TRBJ2-6|.|.|TRBV6-1
CASSWGHSGANVLTF
TGTGCCAGCAGTTGGGGACACTCTGGGGCCAACGTCCTGACTTTC
>TRBJ2-7|.|.|TRBV11-2
CASSPRLEAGEQYF
TGTGCCAGCAGCCCCCGACTAGAGGCGGGTGAGCAGTACTTC
>TRBJ1-2|.|.|TRBV28
CASSFKGGGYTF
TGTGCCAGCAGTTTCAAGGGCGGGGGCTACACCTTC
>TRBJ2-1|few|.|TRBV13
CASSSNYNEQFF
TGTGCCAGCAGCTCAAATTACAATGAGCAGTTCTTC
>TRBJ2-3|.|.|TRBV6-6
CASSYPPGDTQYF
TGTGCCAGCAGTTATCCGCCGGGAGATACGCAGTATTTT